This paragraph covers one TCR beta chain sequence. The antigen is not known. The entry originates in a study of cytomegalovirus exposure and HLA in healthy donors. The study, taken as a whole, reports: There were some V segments, including TRBV6-2 and TRBV6-3, excluded as indistinguishable. Available immune exposure information was restricted to CMV serostatus only.

Trimming removed 6 bases from V and 9 bases from J, with 13 bases in between. The CDR3 spans 12 residues. The germline V gene encodes CDR1 SGHVS and CDR2 FQNEAQ. The PCR used 60 Vbeta and 13 Jbeta primers. Profiling relied on immunoSEQ multiplex PCR, and the TCRdb table lists in-frame clones only, not all of them. The data hold 100,000 to 120,000 clones, with roughly three quarters observed a single time. The sample comprised PBMCs. The chain has TRBV7-8 and TRBJ2-3; tentatively, D is TRBD2 (5 bases). This sequence was found in a young man in good health and CMV-seronegative. The CDR3 is CASSQATGTQYF. CDR3 coding DNA: TGTGCCAGCAGTCAAGCGACGGGGACGCAGTATTTT.